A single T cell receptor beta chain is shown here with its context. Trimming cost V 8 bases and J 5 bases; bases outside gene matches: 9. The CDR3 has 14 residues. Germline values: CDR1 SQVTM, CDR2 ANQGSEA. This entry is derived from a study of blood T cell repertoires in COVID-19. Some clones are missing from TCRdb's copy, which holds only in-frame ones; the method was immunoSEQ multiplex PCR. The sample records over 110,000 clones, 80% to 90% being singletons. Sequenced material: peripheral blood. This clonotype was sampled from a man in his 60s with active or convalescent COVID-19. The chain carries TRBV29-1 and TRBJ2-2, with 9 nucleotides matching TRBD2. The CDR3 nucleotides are TGCAGCATTTTTAGCGGGAGAAGGACCGGGGAGCTGTTTTTT. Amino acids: CSIFSGRRTGELFF.